This T cell receptor beta chain originates from a study of T-cell reconstitution after alpha-beta-depleted transplantation in children. Study-wide points: Reported findings indicate that, about two months after transplant, alpha-beta T cells came from several hundred expanded clones, which were derived from non-depleted graft cells.

TCRbeta library construction was performed incorporating unique molecular identifiers. TCRdb passed the PCR reads through MiXCR, listing each CDR3 protein once. This sample has tens of thousands of distinct CDR3 sequences, with less than 6% found just once. The V segment lost 5 bases and the J segment 5 bases; nucleotides outside the gene matches: 5. CDR1 is DFQATT, CDR2 SNEGSKA, per germline (reference sequence). CDR3 length: 13 residues. Many counts were recorded for this clonotype. The antigen is undetermined. The sequence was obtained from a female patient aged 2 to 10 who had a stem cell transplant for aplastic anemia, so the T cells may come from the graft donor. J is TRBJ2-3 and V is TRBV20-1; the match to TRBD1 covers 9 bases. This specimen was PBMCs, mostly from graft donor cells, taken 60 days after TCRalphabeta/CD19-depleted stem cell transplant. Written as DNA, the CDR3 is TGCAGTGCTTTCCGACAGGGGGTAGATACGCAGTATTTT. Its translation: CSAFRQGVDTQYF.